One and the same sample provided the 22 T cell receptor beta chains below, sequenced in a study of tumor-infiltrating lymphocytes in primary liver carcinoma (dated by TCRdb to 2017 to 2019). Total RNA and DNA were co-extracted without cell sorting from around 20-30 mg of bulk tissue using the AllPrep DNA/RNA mini kit. The data were produced on an Illumina HiSeq 2500. Using a constant-region primer and ProtoScript II reverse transcriptase, TCRbeta-specific cDNA was reverse-transcribed from roughly 500 ng total RNA. Construction of the TCRbeta libraries relied on three nested rounds of multiplex PCR, following a slightly modified ARM-PCR procedure. Multiplex TRBV1-TRBV30 forward primers and a Cbeta reverse primer were used in the first two PCR rounds, each of which was run for roughly 10 cycles. TCRdb's own reprocessing of the public reads used fastp at Q25 and MiXCR and kept productive beta chains. All rows with the same CDR3 protein become a single entry with the most common DNA and genes. This sample has under 45,000 distinct CDR3 sequences in its table, and around 70% of those were observed once. 15% to 20% of the sample is taken by the ten largest.

The sequencing input was liver tumor tissue from sampling region 2. The intended sense of this specimen's cell subset or site label: tumor region T2, inferior pole. These receptors came from a man between 35 and 55 years old with primary liver carcinoma and hepatitis B virus infection.

Concerning this clonotype itself: One end of the junction fails to match germline, which may point to a read error. The V and J genes are TRBV28 and TRBJ1-4; 7 bases agree with TRBD1. The CDR3 has 13 residues. CDR1 is MDHEN and CDR2 is SYDVKM in the germline V gene. CDR3 protein: CASSLPGQPKPYF. DNA for the CDR3: TGTGCCAGCAGTCTTCCGGGACAGCCAAAACCGTATTTT.

A remark on this clonotype: Given the absence of the conserved phenylalanine or tryptophan at the CDR3 end, a read error is likely. The chain has TRBV6-2 or TRBV6-3 and TRBJ2-5; possibly TRBD1 for D (6 bases). CDR3 length: 16 amino acids. Looked up from germline, CDR1 is MNHEY and CDR2 is SVGEGT. The CDR3, as DNA: TGTGCTAGCAGTTTCGGGACACCCGAGAAAAAGTGGGGCCAGTACTCC. It is translated as CASSFGTPEKKWGQYS.

Turning to this clonotype: The CDR3 end shows no conserved phenylalanine or tryptophan, and so a read error is likely. The chain carries TRBV2 and TRBJ2-7; 7 positions agree with TRBD1. CDR3 size: 16 residues. V gave up 3 bases and J gave up 6 bases; unmatched junction bases: 14. Looked up from germline, CDR1 is SNHLY and CDR2 is FYNNEI. CDR3 DNA: TGTGCCAGCAGTGAGAGTAGACAGGGCCTCTTCGGCGAGCAGTACCTC. Translation: CASSESRQGLFGEQYL.

The V call is TRBV14, the J call TRBJ1-2; D is unresolved. The V and J ends lost 7 bases and 12 bases respectively, with 15 bases between them. Looked up from germline, CDR1 is SGHDN and CDR2 is FVKESK. The CDR3 totals 11 residues. CDR3 in amino acids: CASTPLWCHTF. CDR3 coding DNA: TGTGCCAGCACACCCCTATGGTGCCACACCTTC.

This clonotype came up a few times. This chain uses TRBV27 with TRBJ2-6; D is unclear. The CDR3 has 14 amino acids. Germline V gives CDR1 MNHEY, CDR2 SMNVEV (reference sequence). V lost 5 bases to trimming and J lost 2 bases, with 7 bases between them. CDR3 nucleotides: TGTGCCAGCAGTCTCCTAGCTGGGGCCAACGTCCTGACTTTC. This codes for CASSLLAGANVLTF.

This clonotype has just a few counts. Mismatch with germline at one junction end may stem from a read error. The genes are TRBV12-3 or TRBV12-4 and TRBJ2-7; D assignment may be TRBD1 or TRBD2 (6 bases each). The CDR3 extends over 13 amino acids. CDR3 coding DNA: TGTGCCATCAAAGGGGGGATTAGGTACGAACAGTACTTC. Its protein product is CAIKGGIRYEQYF.

For this clonotype: One end of the junction is discordant with germline, which a read error may explain. This chain links TRBV4-1 with TRBJ2-5, with D possibly being TRBD2 (5 bases). The germline CDR1 and CDR2 sequences are MGHRA and YSYEKL. The CDR3 spans 16 residues. CDR3 sequence (DNA): TGCGCCAGCAGCCAAGATTGGGGAGCTCACCAAGAGACCCAGTGCTTC. Protein: CASSQDWGAHQETQCF.

As to this clonotype: The junction differs from germline at one of its ends, possibly a read error. This chain links TRBV11-2 with TRBJ2-1; perhaps TRBD2 as D (6 bases). From germline, CDR1 is SGHAT and CDR2 FQNNGV. The CDR3 sequence is 16 residues long. The CDR3 region has the DNA TGTGCCAGCAGCGCTCCCCGGGCTAGCGCCTACAATGAGCAGTTCTTT. This translates into CASSAPRASAYNEQFF. Filled out from reference TRBV11-2 and TRBJ2-1, the complete variable domain reads EAGVAQSPRYKIIEKRQSVAFWCNPISGHATLYWYQQILGQGPKLLIQFQNNGVVDDSQLPKDRFSAERLKGVDSTLKIQPAKLEDSAVYLCASSAPRASAYNEQFFGPGTRLTVL.

On this clonotype itself: This may stem from a read error, because a much larger clone lies one nucleotide away. Because it lacks the conserved phenylalanine or tryptophan at the end, this CDR3 is likely a read error. The chain joins TRBV7-3 to TRBJ2-1; 9 bases match TRBD1. The V gene's germline CDR1 is SGHTA and CDR2 FQGTGA. The CDR3 is 15 residues long. CDR3 coding DNA: TGTGCCGGCAGCCCAGGGACAGGGAGTGGGAATGAGCAGTTCCTC. It translates to CAGSPGTGSGNEQFL.

On this clonotype: Since the CDR3 does not end with the conserved phenylalanine or tryptophan, this likely comes from a read error. The chain links TRBV29-1 to TRBJ2-3; 8 bases match TRBD1. Unmatched junction bases numbered 8, after V lost 5 bases and J lost 4 bases. Germline V CDR1 and CDR2: SQVTM, ANQGSEA. The CDR3 is 14 amino acids. CDR3 loop: CSVSLTGASDTQYL. The CDR3 coding sequence is TGCAGCGTTTCCTTGACAGGGGCGTCAGATACGCAGTATTTA.

The chain couples TRBV11-1 to TRBJ2-2; D is possibly TRBD1 (5 bases). Trimming stripped 4 bases from V and 11 bases from J, with 20 bases between. Germline CDR1 reads SGHAT; CDR2 reads FQDESV (reference sequence). There are 15 residues in the CDR3. For the CDR3, the DNA is TGTGCCAGCAGCTATACAGGACCTCTCTCAGGTGAGCTGTTTTTT. This sequence encodes CASSYTGPLSGELFF. The full variable domain, rest sourced from reference TRBV11-1 and TRBJ2-2, is EAEVAQSPRYKITEKSQAVAFWCDPISGHATLYWYRQILGQGPELLVQFQDESVVDDSQLPKDRFSAERLKGVDSTLKIQPAELGDSAMYLCASSYTGPLSGELFFGEGSRLTVL.

Worth noting for this clonotype: An end of the junction does not agree with germline; a read error may underlie this. The chain combines TRBV7-9 with TRBJ2-1; TRBD2 matches 9 bases. CDR3 length: 15 residues. Germline CDR1 is SEHNR and CDR2 is FQNEAQ (reference sequence). CDR3 DNA sequence: TGTGCCAGCAGCTTCGGCGGGGGGGGGAGAGCTGAGCAATTCTTC. Protein sequence: CASSFGGGGRAEQFF.

This clonotype was recorded once. This rearrangement joins TRBV5-6 to TRBJ1-3; weak D call: TRBD1 (6 bases). The V end was cut by 6 bases, the J end by 2 bases, with 12 bases between. Germline V gives CDR1 SGHDT, CDR2 YYEEEE. The CDR3 totals 14 residues. CDR3 DNA: TGTGCCAGCATGTTCAGGGGCGCTGGAAACACCATATATTTT. Translated: CASMFRGAGNTIYF.

The chain employs TRBV29-1 and TRBJ2-1; 9 nucleotides agree with TRBD2. CDR1 is SQVTM and CDR2 is ANQGSEA in the germline V gene. The CDR3 spans 15 residues. Trimming took 4 bases from V and 14 from J; bases not matched to a gene: 18. As DNA, the CDR3 is TGCAGCGTTGGCCTTCTAGCGGGGATGACCGCTAAGGAGTTCTTC. Amino acids: CSVGLLAGMTAKEFF.

This chain joins TRBV20-1 and TRBJ2-7; 10 positions match TRBD1. The CDR3 length is 14 residues. After removal of 5 bases from V and 9 bases from J, the junction contained 13 bases not matched to a gene. Germline CDR1 reads DFQATT; CDR2 reads SNEGSKA (reference sequence). CDR3 residues: CSAGIGTGVNGQYF. The CDR3 region has the DNA TGCAGTGCTGGGATAGGGACAGGGGTCAACGGGCAGTACTTC.

In regard to this clonotype: The junction shows a germline mismatch at one end, possibly a read error. The J gene is TRBJ2-5, the V gene TRBV6-6, with D tentatively TRBD1 or TRBD2 (5 bases each). In germline, CDR1 is MNHNY, CDR2 SVGAGI (reference sequence). CDR3 length: 14 residues. CDR3 sequence: CASSYPGTEETQYF. CDR3 in DNA: TGTGCCAGCAGTTACCCAGGGACGGAGGAGACCCAGTATTTC.

Of note for this clonotype: An end of the junction differs from the germline gene, which may be a read error. J is TRBJ2-5 and V is TRBV3-1; perhaps TRBD2 as D (5 bases). The V gene's germline CDR1 is LGHDT and CDR2 YNNKEL (reference sequence). This CDR3 is built from 15 residues. CDR3 in amino acids: CASNQDGLRGETQYF. DNA of the CDR3: TGTGCCAGCAACCAAGACGGATTAAGAGGGGAGACCCAGTACTTC.

The chain links TRBV27 to TRBJ2-5; TRBD1 aligns across 7 bases. Looked up from germline, CDR1 is MNHEY and CDR2 is SMNVEV (reference sequence). V shed 5 bases and J 2 bases; nucleotides not matched to a gene: 11. This CDR3 region has 16 residues. The CDR3 region has the DNA TGTGCCAGCAGTCAAGGGACACCCAGGGGGCAAGAGACCCAGTACTTC. Its protein product is CASSQGTPRGQETQYF.

The chain carries TRBV20-1 and TRBJ1-5; D is undetermined. The length of the CDR3 is 15 residues. In germline, CDR1 is DFQATT, CDR2 SNEGSKA (reference sequence). Trimming cost V 1 base and J 5 bases, with 15 bases left between them. The CDR3 bases are TGCAGTGCTAGAGGAAAGAGGGATATGCATCAGCCCCAGCATTTT. This encodes CSARGKRDMHQPQHF.

There are many counts of this clonotype. The chain is built from TRBV20-1 and TRBJ2-5; 8 positions agree with TRBD2. Germline assignment: CDR1 DFQATT and CDR2 SNEGSKA (reference sequence). V lost 6 bases and J lost 1; bases outside the gene matches: 10. This CDR3 comprises 15 residues. The CDR3 protein is CSAGADSGTQETQYF. CDR3 DNA sequence: TGCAGTGCAGGGGCGGATAGCGGGACCCAAGAGACCCAGTACTTC.

This clonotype was seen ten or more times. This chain uses TRBV28 with TRBJ1-5; D remains unclear. Germline assignment: CDR1 MDHEN and CDR2 SYDVKM. The CDR3 totals 12 residues. V lost 1 base and J lost 6, with 4 bases in between. CDR3 amino acids: CASSLSAQPQHF. The CDR3 DNA reads TGTGCCAGCAGTTTATCGGCTCAGCCCCAGCATTTT.

Note on this clonotype: A junction boundary mismatches the germline segment, possibly from a read error. This chain joins TRBV6-1 and TRBJ2-6; maybe TRBD1 (6 bases). The CDR3 is 18 amino acids. Germline V lookup: CDR1 MNHNS, CDR2 SASEGT. CDR3 sequence: CASNGCRGPTSRANVLTF. The CDR3 DNA is TGTGCCAGCAATGGATGCAGGGGTCCTACCTCTCGGGCCAACGTCCTGACTTTC.